The 31 T cell receptor beta chains in this list originate from one sample, sequenced in a study of blood T cell repertoires in COVID-19. The method was immunoSEQ multiplex PCR; TCRdb's version includes in-frame clones alone and lacks a portion of them. This repertoire shows some 250,000 clones, 70% to 85% found once; its top ten account for 15%. The sample consisted of PBMCs or T cells enriched from blood (not recorded which). These receptors all stem from a man aged 35 to 55 who had recovered from COVID-19.

A word on this clone: Distinct nucleotide sequences in the sample also encode this CDR3. This chain links TRBV7-9 with TRBJ2-1, with 10 bases aligning to TRBD2. The CDR3 covers 16 residues. Per the germline V gene, CDR1 is SEHNR and CDR2 is FQNEAQ (reference sequence). V trimming: 0 bases; J trimming: 4 bases; junction bases outside the gene matches: 3. Here the CDR3 reads CASSLALAGAYNEQFF. The DNA of the CDR3 is TGTGCCAGCAGCTTAGCCCTAGCGGGAGCATACAATGAGCAGTTCTTC.

The J gene is TRBJ1-1, the V gene TRBV19, with a weak D call TRBD1 (5 bases). CDR3 length equals 16 residues. Per germline, CDR1 LNHDA and CDR2 SQIVND (reference sequence). Trimming pared 6 bases from V and 6 bases from J, leaving 23 bases between. The DNA of the CDR3 is TGTGCCAGTAGGGCGGAATACAGGAAATTGGGGTCTGAAGCTTTCTTT. It specifies CASRAEYRKLGSEAFF.

The rearrangement joins TRBV5-1 to TRBJ2-6, with a possible D match to TRBD1 (5 bases). Germline assignment: CDR1 SGHRS and CDR2 YFSETQ. The V end was cut by 4 bases, the J end by 2 bases, with 19 bases between. The CDR3 is made up of 18 amino acids. The CDR3 sequence: CASSLVPTARAGANVLTF. The CDR3, as DNA: TGCGCCAGCAGCCTCGTACCGACAGCCAGGGCTGGGGCCAACGTCCTGACTTTC.

V usage is TRBV7-9 and J usage is TRBJ1-1; D call uncertain. Germline values: CDR1 SEHNR, CDR2 FQNEAQ (reference sequence). V lost 7 bases and J lost 2, with 17 bases in between. This CDR3 region has 15 residues. The CDR3 spells CASNEGAGINTEAFF. The CDR3, as DNA: TGTGCCAGCAACGAGGGCGCTGGGATTAACACTGAAGCTTTCTTT.

V gene TRBV5-1 combines with J gene TRBJ2-1, with TRBD2 as a possible D gene (5 bases). The CDR3 covers 14 residues. Trimming removed 4 bases from V and 2 bases from J, with 10 bases in between. From germline, CDR1 is SGHRS and CDR2 YFSETQ. The CDR3 here is CASSRSGTYNEQFF. The CDR3 nucleotides read TGCGCCAGCAGCAGATCCGGGACCTACAATGAGCAGTTCTTC. Looking up the rest from reference TRBV5-1 and TRBJ2-1 gives the full variable domain: KAGVTQTPRYLIKTRGQQVTLSCSPISGHRSVSWYQQTPGQGLQFLFEYFSETQRNKGNFPGRFSGRQFSNSRSEMNVSTLELGDSALYLCASSRSGTYNEQFFGPGTRLTVL.

In this sample, this clone turned up a few times. The J gene is TRBJ1-5, the V gene TRBV28; D is possibly TRBD1 (5 bases). The germline gives CDR1 MDHEN, CDR2 SYDVKM. CDR3 size: 14 residues. Trimming took 10 bases from V and 7 from J, leaving 20 bases between them. The chain's CDR3 is CATALGGEGQPQHF. Here the CDR3 DNA reads TGTGCCACGGCCCTCGGGGGAGAAGGCCAGCCCCAGCATTTT.

This clone was seen a few times. The chain employs TRBV15 and TRBJ1-5, with D tentatively TRBD1 (5 bases). The CDR3 length is 15 residues. Germline-derived CDR1 and CDR2 are LNHNV and YYDKDF (reference sequence). Trimming shortened V by 0 bases and J by 6 bases, and 12 bases separated the two germline ends. The CDR3 region has the DNA TGTGCCACCAGCAGAGATCAGGGAAGGCTTCAGCCCCAGCATTTT. Its translation is CATSRDQGRLQPQHF.

The V call is TRBV15, the J call TRBJ1-1; D ambiguous. Germline V lookup: CDR1 LNHNV, CDR2 YYDKDF (reference sequence). There are 13 residues in the CDR3. The V and J ends lost 0 bases and 4 bases respectively, with 6 bases between them. The CDR3 reads CATSRDQSTEAFF. CDR3 nucleotide sequence: TGTGCCACCAGCAGAGATCAGTCCACTGAAGCTTTCTTT. Using reference TRBV15 and TRBJ1-1 for the parts outside the CDR3, the full variable domain is DAMVIQNPRYQVTQFGKPVTLSCSQTLNHNVMYWYQQKSSQAPKLLFHYYDKDFNNEADTPDNFQSRRPNTSFCFLDIRSPGLGDTAMYLCATSRDQSTEAFFGQGTRLTVV.

The V and J genes are TRBV19 and TRBJ1-2; possibly TRBD1 for D (5 bases). The CDR3 is 16 residues long. Trimming shortened V by 4 bases and J by 0 bases, and 15 bases separated the two germline ends. Germline CDR1 reads LNHDA; CDR2 reads SQIVND (reference sequence). CDR3 in amino acids: CASSRRTGVPNYGYTF. As DNA, the CDR3 is TGTGCCAGTAGTAGAAGAACAGGAGTTCCTAACTATGGCTACACCTTC. Full variable domain (remainder filled in from reference TRBV19 and TRBJ1-2): DGGITQSPKYLFRKEGQNVTLSCEQNLNHDAMYWYRQDPGQGLRLIYYSQIVNDFQKGDIAEGYSVSREKKESFPLTVTSAQKNPTAFYLCASSRRTGVPNYGYTFGSGTRLTVV.

The rearrangement joins TRBV10-3 to TRBJ2-4, with 13 bases identical to TRBD2. V was pared by 0 bases and J by 0 bases, with 5 bases of the junction left unmatched. This CDR3 region has 19 residues. CDR1 ENHRY and CDR2 SYGVKD come from the germline V gene. In nucleotides, the CDR3 is TGTGCCATCAGTGAGTCAGGGACTAGCGGGAATGGAGCCAAAAACATTCAGTACTTC. This encodes CAISESGTSGNGAKNIQYF.

This clone was found a few times. The DNA of the CDR3 is TGTGCCAGCAGTTCTTCCGGCGGACAGGGCTGGGCAACTAATGAAAAACTGTTTTTT. Protein product: CASSSSGGQGWATNEKLFF. This sequence joins TRBV28 and TRBJ1-4, with TRBD1 identical over 8 bases. The CDR3 consists of 19 residues. In germline, CDR1 is MDHEN, CDR2 SYDVKM. V dropped 4 bases and J dropped 0; count of bases not matched to a gene: 13.

The V and J genes are TRBV28 and TRBJ1-1; D might be TRBD1 (6 bases). The CDR3 totals 14 residues. Between the trimmed V and J ends, which lost 1 base and 6 bases, there was a span of 12 bases. Germline CDR1 is MDHEN and CDR2 is SYDVKM. CDR3 loop: CASSLFEQGPEAFF. The CDR3 nucleotides read TGTGCCAGCAGTTTATTCGAACAGGGCCCTGAAGCTTTCTTT.

The V call is TRBV18, the J call TRBJ2-7, with 11 bases identical to TRBD2. V was pared by 3 bases and J by 3 bases, with 10 bases of the junction left unmatched. The CDR3 totals 17 residues. Germline CDR1 and CDR2: KGHSH and LQKENI. DNA of the CDR3: TGTGCCAGCTCACCCCCCGGGGTAGCGGGGGGGAACTACGAGCAGTACTTC. Encoded protein: CASSPPGVAGGNYEQYF.

The V call is TRBV5-1, the J call TRBJ2-7, with TRBD2 identical over 11 bases. The CDR3 runs 13 residues. The ends lost 7 bases at V and 5 bases at J; junction bases unmatched: 5. The germline CDR1 and CDR2 sequences are SGHRS and YFSETQ. CDR3 in amino acids: CASGTSGTDEQYF. Written as DNA, the CDR3 is TGCGCCAGCGGGACTAGCGGTACGGACGAGCAGTACTTC. Filled out from reference TRBV5-1 and TRBJ2-7, the complete variable domain reads KAGVTQTPRYLIKTRGQQVTLSCSPISGHRSVSWYQQTPGQGLQFLFEYFSETQRNKGNFPGRFSGRQFSNSRSEMNVSTLELGDSALYLCASGTSGTDEQYFGPGTRLTVT.

V gene TRBV28 combines with J gene TRBJ1-5; D ambiguous. The germline V gene encodes CDR1 MDHEN and CDR2 SYDVKM. Trimming removed 2 bases from V and 6 bases from J, with 5 bases in between. This CDR3 comprises 12 residues. The chain's CDR3 is CASSLQVQPQHF. The CDR3 DNA reads TGTGCCAGCAGTTTACAGGTTCAGCCCCAGCATTTT.

The chain combines TRBV27 with TRBJ1-6; 8 bases are a match to TRBD1. This CDR3 region has 15 residues. J was trimmed by 9 bases and V by 5 bases; bases with no gene match: 9. From germline, CDR1 is MNHEY and CDR2 SMNVEV (reference sequence). The CDR3: CASSPGTGPSSPLHF. CDR3 DNA: TGTGCCAGCAGTCCGGGGACAGGACCATCTTCACCCCTCCACTTT.

The chain recombines TRBV27 with TRBJ1-6; no clear D gene. CDR1 and CDR2 (germline): MNHEY, SMNVEV (reference sequence). The CDR3 totals 14 residues. V was pared by 8 bases and J by 3 bases, with 11 bases between. The CDR3 DNA follows: TGTGCCAGCTCATTCACCTACTATAATTCACCCCTCCACTTT. This encodes CASSFTYYNSPLHF.

The chain combines TRBV2 with TRBJ1-4; TRBD1 matches 8 bases. Unmatched junction bases numbered 6, after V lost 4 bases and J lost 8 bases. The CDR3 is made up of 14 amino acids. Germline CDR1 SNHLY, CDR2 FYNNEI. This CDR3 reads CASSVESGGEKLFF. DNA for the CDR3: TGTGCCAGCAGTGTTGAGTCAGGGGGCGAAAAACTGTTTTTT.

The chain recombines TRBV10-3 with TRBJ2-5, with 10 bases lining up with TRBD2. Germline V lookup: CDR1 ENHRY, CDR2 SYGVKD. CDR3 length: 15 residues. The ends lost 4 bases at V and 0 bases at J; junction bases unmatched: 2. CDR3 sequence: CAISGTSGYQETQYF. As DNA, the CDR3 is TGTGCCATCAGTGGGACTAGCGGATACCAAGAGACCCAGTACTTC.

The chain is built from TRBV15 and TRBJ2-1; D remains ambiguous. V was clipped by 4 bases and J by 6 bases, with 7 bases between them. The CDR3 is 12 residues long. Germline CDR1 LNHNV, CDR2 YYDKDF (reference sequence). CDR3 amino acids: CATSNLGNEQFF. For the CDR3, the DNA is TGTGCCACCAGCAATCTAGGCAATGAGCAGTTCTTC.

The rearrangement links TRBV3-1 (or the pseudogene TRBV3-2) to TRBJ2-2; 9 bases line up with TRBD2. The CDR3 runs 17 residues. CDR1 LGHDT and CDR2 YNNKEL come from the germline V gene (reference sequence). With V trimmed by 0 bases and J by 5 bases, 7 bases remained unmatched. The CDR3 coding sequence is TGTGCCAGCAGCCAAGAGGCCGGCGGGAGGGGTACCGGGGAGCTGTTTTTT. Its translation: CASSQEAGGRGTGELFF.

This clone appeared a few times. The chain combines TRBV9 with TRBJ1-2; D might be TRBD1 (6 bases). Trimming took 3 bases from V and 7 from J, leaving 16 bases between them. The germline gives CDR1 SGDLS, CDR2 YYNGEE. CDR3 length equals 14 residues. As DNA, the CDR3 is TGTGCCAGCAGCGCAGTGGGGGCATCGGGTGGCTACACCTTC. Encoded protein: CASSAVGASGGYTF.

This clone appeared a few times. This chain links TRBV4-1 with TRBJ1-3; D not resolved. Germline V gene sequence: CDR1 MGHRA, CDR2 YSYEKL. CDR3 size: 15 residues. V was cut by 0 bases and J by 0 bases, with 6 bases left in between. Written as DNA, the CDR3 is TGCGCCAGCAGCCAAGATTCACTCTCTGGAAACACCATATATTTT. Translated, it gives CASSQDSLSGNTIYF.

The rearrangement uses TRBV10-3 and TRBJ1-5; 9 bases agree with TRBD1. Germline-derived CDR1 and CDR2 are ENHRY and SYGVKD. The CDR3 is 13 residues long. The V segment lost 7 bases and the J segment 5 bases; nucleotides outside the gene matches: 3. In nucleotides, the CDR3 is TGTGCCATCAACCGGGACAGGGATCAGCCCCAGCATTTT. Amino acid sequence: CAINRDRDQPQHF.

This rearrangement joins TRBV7-2 to TRBJ1-2; TRBD1 agrees at 8 bases. In germline, CDR1 is SGHTA, CDR2 FQGNSA. J gave up 7 bases and V 5 bases, and 12 bases lay outside the gene matches. The CDR3 consists of 15 residues. As DNA, the CDR3 is TGTGCCAGCAGCCCCCAGGCCCAGGGGGCGGGTGGCTACACCTTC. Translating gives CASSPQAQGAGGYTF.

This clone has a single count. The V gene is TRBV4-1, the J gene TRBJ2-7; unclear D gene. This CDR3 is 14 amino acids long. V was pared by 1 base and J by 3 bases, with 10 bases between. The germline V gene has CDR1 MGHRA and CDR2 YSYEKL. CDR3: CASSQVPLLYEQYF. CDR3 bases: TGCGCCAGCAGCCAAGTTCCCCTCCTCTACGAGCAGTACTTC.

The genes are TRBV28 and TRBJ1-6; D is unclear. CDR3 length equals 13 residues. V lost 4 bases and J lost 8, with 9 bases in between. From germline, CDR1 is MDHEN and CDR2 SYDVKM. The CDR3 DNA follows: TGTGCCAGCAGTTCCCGACTGGATTCACCCCTCCACTTT. Translating it yields CASSSRLDSPLHF.

A single count supports this clone. The V and J genes are TRBV5-4 and TRBJ2-1; 14 bases are shared with TRBD2. CDR3 size: 15 residues. Trimming at V came to 4 bases and at J to 6 bases, leaving 3 bases not matched to a gene. Germline CDR1 reads SGHNT; CDR2 reads YYREEE (reference sequence). CDR3 region: CASSHGLAGGNEQFF. CDR3 coding DNA: TGTGCCAGCAGCCATGGACTAGCGGGAGGCAATGAGCAGTTCTTC.

The chain combines TRBV5-1 with TRBJ1-1; a possible D gene is TRBD1 (5 bases). Deletions cut 7 bases from V and 2 bases from J, with 12 bases between. Germline V gene sequence: CDR1 SGHRS, CDR2 YFSETQ. This CDR3 comprises 13 residues. CDR3 in amino acids: CASAGTPNTEAFF. DNA of the CDR3: TGCGCCAGCGCCGGGACTCCAAACACTGAAGCTTTCTTT.

In its sample, this clone was seen once. J is TRBJ2-5 and V is TRBV15; a possible D gene is TRBD2 (5 bases). CDR1 LNHNV and CDR2 YYDKDF come from the germline V gene (reference sequence). The CDR3 has 15 residues. V shed 0 bases and J shed 5 bases, with 13 bases lying between them. CDR3: CATSRDLREWETQYF. Here the CDR3 DNA reads TGTGCCACCAGCAGAGATCTGAGGGAATGGGAGACCCAGTACTTC.

This chain uses TRBV21-1 with TRBJ2-5; the table assigns TRBD2, which was not confirmed against the DNA. TRBV21-1 is flagged as a pseudogene. This CDR3 contains 17 residues. The CDR3 here is CDFKRASGRRGGETQYF. CDR3 bases: TGTGACTTCAAACGGGCTAGCGGGAGGAGAGGAGGAGAGACCCAGTACTTC.